Each of the 10 T cell receptor beta chains below was sequenced from the same sample in a study of shared T cell receptors in the human thymus. Generated by immunoSEQ multiplex PCR, the TCRdb table keeps only in-frame clones and is missing some. In the table there are hundreds of thousands of clones, around three quarters of which are singletons. These data were likewise used in another study, on human thymus T cells.

The sequencing sample was made of thymocytes. The receptors originated from a boy younger than two with a congenital heart defect.

This clone was found a few times. This chain connects TRBV9 to TRBJ2-7; D is ambiguous. The CDR3 runs 14 residues. Between the trimmed V and J ends, which lost 7 bases and 2 bases, there was a span of 16 bases. The germline V gene encodes CDR1 SGDLS and CDR2 YYNGEE. The CDR3 coding sequence is TGTGCCAGCTCTGCGGAAGCTTCAACCTACGAGCAGTACTTC. This encodes CASSAEASTYEQYF.

This clone has only a few counts. V and J are TRBV27 and TRBJ2-3; 13 bases align to TRBD2. The CDR3 covers 18 residues. Trimming took 4 bases from V and 0 from J; bases not matched to a gene: 7. CDR1 is MNHEY and CDR2 is SMNVEV in the germline V gene (reference sequence). The CDR3 nucleotides read TGTGCCAGCAGTTCTTCCGGGACTAGCGGGACTAGCACAGATACGCAGTATTTT. It is translated as CASSSSGTSGTSTDTQYF.

The V and J genes are TRBV11-1 and TRBJ2-1, with 11 bases aligning to TRBD2. With 4 bases clipped from V and 5 bases from J, the junction kept 4 bases outside the gene matches. The CDR3 consists of 15 residues. CDR1 and CDR2 from the germline V gene are SGHAT and FQDESV (reference sequence). The CDR3 coding sequence is TGTGCCAGCAGCTCGGGACTAGCGGCCAACAATGAGCAGTTCTTC. Its protein is CASSSGLAANNEQFF.

The DNA for the CDR3 is TGTGCCAGCAGCTTAAGGACTAGCCCTTACGAGCAGTACTTC. This translates into CASSLRTSPYEQYF. This chain links TRBV7-9 with TRBJ2-7, with 8 positions matching TRBD2. The CDR3 consists of 14 residues. Germline lookup yields CDR1 SEHNR and CDR2 FQNEAQ (reference sequence). With V trimmed by 2 bases and J by 4 bases, 4 bases remained unmatched.

The chain uses TRBV4-3 and TRBJ1-1; D possibly corresponds to TRBD1 (6 bases). Germline CDR1 and CDR2: LGHNA and YSLEER. This CDR3 contains 19 residues. Trimming removed 0 bases from V and 0 bases from J, with 20 bases in between. The CDR3: CASSQDGGDRSRMNTEAFF. CDR3 sequence (DNA): TGCGCCAGCAGCCAAGATGGTGGAGACAGGAGTCGAATGAACACTGAAGCTTTCTTT.

The chain recombines TRBV27 with TRBJ2-5; 7 nucleotides align to TRBD1. Germline trimming cut 4 bases from V and 5 bases from J; bases unmatched to any gene: 7. Germline V CDR1 and CDR2: MNHEY, SMNVEV (reference sequence). The CDR3 loop spans 14 amino acids. The chain's CDR3 is CASSYYRGWETQYF. CDR3 in DNA: TGTGCCAGCAGTTACTACAGGGGTTGGGAGACCCAGTACTTC.

The chain links TRBV27 to TRBJ2-1, with a tentative D call TRBD2 (5 bases). Trimming pared 5 bases from V and 6 bases from J, leaving 14 bases between. Germline V gives CDR1 MNHEY, CDR2 SMNVEV (reference sequence). The CDR3 has 14 residues. The CDR3 region is CASSPSRSVNEQFF. CDR3 in DNA: TGTGCCAGCAGTCCTAGCCGGTCCGTCAATGAGCAGTTCTTC.

This chain connects TRBV5-4 to TRBJ1-2; 10 bases fit TRBD1. V shed 3 bases and J 8 bases; nucleotides not matched to a gene: 7. The CDR3 sequence is 14 residues long. Looked up from germline, CDR1 is SGHNT and CDR2 is YYREEE (reference sequence). The CDR3 region has the DNA TGTGCCAGCAGCTACGACAGGGGGCGAAGGGGCTACACCTTC. Protein: CASSYDRGRRGYTF. The variable domain in full, with the rest retrieved from reference TRBV5-4 and TRBJ1-2, is ETGVTQSPTHLIKTRGQQVTLRCSSQSGHNTVSWYQQALGQGPQFIFQYYREEENGRGNFPPRFSGLQFPNYSSELNVNALELDDSALYLCASSYDRGRRGYTFGSGTRLTVV.

The rearrangement uses TRBV5-6 and TRBJ2-7; 7 bases are a match to TRBD2. Trimming took 1 base from V and 9 from J; bases not matched to a gene: 13. The CDR3 has 15 residues. The germline V gene has CDR1 SGHDT and CDR2 YYEEEE. CDR3 sequence: CASSLKTSSGRGQYF. The CDR3 DNA follows: TGTGCCAGCAGCTTGAAGACTAGCTCAGGCCGAGGGCAGTACTTC.

The genes are TRBV7-2 and TRBJ1-3, with a weak D call TRBD1 (6 bases). The CDR3 extends over 15 amino acids. CDR1 and CDR2 from the germline V gene are SGHTA and FQGNSA. The V and J ends lost 4 bases and 4 bases respectively, with 14 bases between them. The CDR3 DNA reads TGTGCCAGCAGCTGCGAACAGGGTACCGGAAACACCATATATTTT. Protein: CASSCEQGTGNTIYF.